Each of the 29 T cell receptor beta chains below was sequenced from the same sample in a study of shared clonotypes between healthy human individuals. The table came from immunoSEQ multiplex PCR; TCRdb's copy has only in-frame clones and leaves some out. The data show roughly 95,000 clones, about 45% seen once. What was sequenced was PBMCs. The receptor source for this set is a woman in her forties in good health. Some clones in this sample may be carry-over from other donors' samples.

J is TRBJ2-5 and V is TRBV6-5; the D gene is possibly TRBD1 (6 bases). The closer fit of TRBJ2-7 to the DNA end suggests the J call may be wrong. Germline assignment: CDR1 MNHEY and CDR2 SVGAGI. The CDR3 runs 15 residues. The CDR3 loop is CASAGVGQSYYEQYF. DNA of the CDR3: TGTGCCAGCGCAGGGGTAGGGCAGTCTTACTACGAGCAGTACTTC.

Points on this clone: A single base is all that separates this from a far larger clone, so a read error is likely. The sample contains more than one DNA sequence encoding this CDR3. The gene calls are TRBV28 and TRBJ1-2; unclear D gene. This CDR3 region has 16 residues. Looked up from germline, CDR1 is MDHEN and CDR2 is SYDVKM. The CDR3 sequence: CASSSGTEYHFYGYTF. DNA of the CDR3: TGCGCCAGCAGTTCGGGAACGGAGTACCATTTCTATGGCTACACCTTC.

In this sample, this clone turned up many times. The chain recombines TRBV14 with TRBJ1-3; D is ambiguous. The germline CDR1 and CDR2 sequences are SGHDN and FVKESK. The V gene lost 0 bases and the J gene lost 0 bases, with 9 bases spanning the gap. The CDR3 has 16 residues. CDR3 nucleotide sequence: TGTGCCAGCAGCCAAGAATTGCAGAGCTCTGGAAACACCATATATTTT. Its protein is CASSQELQSSGNTIYF.

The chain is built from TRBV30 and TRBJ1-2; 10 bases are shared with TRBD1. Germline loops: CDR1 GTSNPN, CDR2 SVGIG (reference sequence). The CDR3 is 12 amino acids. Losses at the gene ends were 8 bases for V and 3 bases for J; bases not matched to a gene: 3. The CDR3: CAGGQGHYGYTF. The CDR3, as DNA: TGTGCCGGGGGACAGGGGCACTATGGCTACACCTTC.

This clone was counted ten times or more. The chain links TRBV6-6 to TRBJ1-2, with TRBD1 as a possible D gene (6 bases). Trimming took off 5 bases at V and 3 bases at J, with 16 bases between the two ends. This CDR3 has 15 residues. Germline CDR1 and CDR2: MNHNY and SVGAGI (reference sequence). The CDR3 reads CASSPSPTGHYGYTF. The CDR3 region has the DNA TGTGCCAGCAGTCCAAGCCCCACAGGGCACTATGGCTACACCTTC.

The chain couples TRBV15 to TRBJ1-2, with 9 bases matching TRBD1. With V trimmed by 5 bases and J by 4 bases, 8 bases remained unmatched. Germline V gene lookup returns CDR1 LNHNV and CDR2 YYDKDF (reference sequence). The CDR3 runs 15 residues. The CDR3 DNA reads TGTGCCACCAGCGGAATTACAGGGGGCACCTATGGCTACACCTTC. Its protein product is CATSGITGGTYGYTF.

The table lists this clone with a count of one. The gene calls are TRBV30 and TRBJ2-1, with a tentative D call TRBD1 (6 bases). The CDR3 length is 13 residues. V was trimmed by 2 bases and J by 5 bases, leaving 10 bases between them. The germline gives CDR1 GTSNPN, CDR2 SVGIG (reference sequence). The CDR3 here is CAWSRTAHNEQFF. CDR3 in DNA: TGTGCCTGGAGTCGGACAGCCCACAATGAGCAGTTCTTC. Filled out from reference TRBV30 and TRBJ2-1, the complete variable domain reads SQTIHQWPATLVQPVGSPLSLECTVEGTSNPNLYWYRQAAGRGLQLLFYSVGIGQISSEVPQNLSASRPQDRQFILSSKKLLLSDSGFYLCAWSRTAHNEQFFGPGTRLTVL.

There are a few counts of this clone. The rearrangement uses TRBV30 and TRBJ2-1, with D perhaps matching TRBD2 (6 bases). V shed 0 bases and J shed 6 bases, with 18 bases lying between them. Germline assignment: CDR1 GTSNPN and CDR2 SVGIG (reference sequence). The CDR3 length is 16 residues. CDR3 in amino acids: CAWSVLGGGPSNEQFF. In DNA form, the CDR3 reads TGTGCCTGGAGTGTACTCGGAGGAGGGCCCAGCAATGAGCAGTTCTTC.

DNA of the CDR3: TGCGCCAGCAGCTTGCCGCGCGGTGGCTCCTACAATGAGCAGTTCTTC. This encodes CASSLPRGGSYNEQFF. This chain connects TRBV5-1 to TRBJ2-1; no clear D. In germline, CDR1 is SGHRS, CDR2 YFSETQ. Trimming pared 1 base from V and 0 bases from J, leaving 11 bases between. CDR3 size: 16 residues.

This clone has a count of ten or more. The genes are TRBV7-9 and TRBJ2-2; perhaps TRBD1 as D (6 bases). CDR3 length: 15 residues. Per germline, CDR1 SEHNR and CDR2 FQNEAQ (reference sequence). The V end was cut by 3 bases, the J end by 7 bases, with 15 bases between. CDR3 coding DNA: TGTGCCAGCAGCTTCGCCCAGGGGTTAATCGGGGAGCTGTTTTTT. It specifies CASSFAQGLIGELFF.

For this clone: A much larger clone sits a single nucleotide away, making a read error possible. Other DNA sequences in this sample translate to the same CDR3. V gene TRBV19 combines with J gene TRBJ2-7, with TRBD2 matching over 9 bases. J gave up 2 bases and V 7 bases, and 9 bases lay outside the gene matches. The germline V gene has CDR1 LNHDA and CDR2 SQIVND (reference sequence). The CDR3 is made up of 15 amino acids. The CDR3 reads CASMAGSGRPYEQYF. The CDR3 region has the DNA TGTGCCAGTATGGCAGGGAGCGGGAGGCCCTACGAGCAGTACTTC.

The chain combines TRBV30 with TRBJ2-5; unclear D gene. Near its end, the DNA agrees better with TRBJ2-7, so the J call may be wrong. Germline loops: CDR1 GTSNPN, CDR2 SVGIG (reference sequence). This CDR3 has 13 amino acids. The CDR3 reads CAWRRMDDYEQYF. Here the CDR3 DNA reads TGTGCCTGGAGGCGAATGGACGACTACGAGCAGTACTTC.

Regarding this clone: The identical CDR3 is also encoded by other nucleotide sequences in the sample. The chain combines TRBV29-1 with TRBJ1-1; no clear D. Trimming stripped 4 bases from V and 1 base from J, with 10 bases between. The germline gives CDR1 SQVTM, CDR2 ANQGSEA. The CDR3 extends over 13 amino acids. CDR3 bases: TGCAGCGTTGGGCGACACCAGAACACTGAAGCTTTCTTT. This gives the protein CSVGRHQNTEAFF.

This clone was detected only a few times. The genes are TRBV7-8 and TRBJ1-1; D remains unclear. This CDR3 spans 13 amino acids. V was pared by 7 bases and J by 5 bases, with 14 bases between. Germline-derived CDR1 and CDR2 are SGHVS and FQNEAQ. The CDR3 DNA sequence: TGTGCCAGCATCGCCGGAGTGGGGACTGAAGCTTTCTTT. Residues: CASIAGVGTEAFF. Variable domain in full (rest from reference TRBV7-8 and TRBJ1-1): GAGVSQSPRYKVAKRGQDVALRCDPISGHVSLFWYQQALGQGPEFLTYFQNEAQLDKSGLPSDRFFAERPEGSVSTLKIQRTQQEDSAVYLCASIAGVGTEAFFGQGTRLTVV.

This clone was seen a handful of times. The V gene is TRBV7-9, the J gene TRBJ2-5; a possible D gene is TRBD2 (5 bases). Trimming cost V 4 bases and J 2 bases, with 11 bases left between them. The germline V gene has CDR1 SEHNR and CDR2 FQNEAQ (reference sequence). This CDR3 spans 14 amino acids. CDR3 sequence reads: CASSSQTGQETQYF. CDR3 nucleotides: TGTGCCAGCAGCTCCCAAACGGGGCAAGAGACCCAGTACTTC.

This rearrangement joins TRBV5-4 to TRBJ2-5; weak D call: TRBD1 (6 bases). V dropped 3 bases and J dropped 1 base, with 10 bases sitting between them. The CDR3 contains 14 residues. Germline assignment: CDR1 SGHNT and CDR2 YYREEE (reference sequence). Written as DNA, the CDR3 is TGTGCCAGCAGCTACGACAGGACCCAAGAGACCCAGTACTTC. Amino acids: CASSYDRTQETQYF. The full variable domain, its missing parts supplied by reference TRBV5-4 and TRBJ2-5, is ETGVTQSPTHLIKTRGQQVTLRCSSQSGHNTVSWYQQALGQGPQFIFQYYREEENGRGNFPPRFSGLQFPNYSSELNVNALELDDSALYLCASSYDRTQETQYFGPGTRLLVL.

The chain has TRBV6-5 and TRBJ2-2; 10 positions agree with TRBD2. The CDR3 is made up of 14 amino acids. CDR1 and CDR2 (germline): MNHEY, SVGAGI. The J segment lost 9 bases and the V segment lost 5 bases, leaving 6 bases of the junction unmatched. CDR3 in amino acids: CASSDLAGARELFF. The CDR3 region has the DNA TGTGCCAGCAGTGATCTAGCGGGGGCGAGGGAGCTGTTTTTT.

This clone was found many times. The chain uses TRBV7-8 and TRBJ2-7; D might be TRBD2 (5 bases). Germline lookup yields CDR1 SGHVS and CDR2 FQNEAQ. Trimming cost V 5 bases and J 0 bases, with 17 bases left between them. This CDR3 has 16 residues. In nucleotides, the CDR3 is TGTGCCAGCAGCCCATCACTGGCGGGCAGCTCCTACGAGCAGTACTTC. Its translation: CASSPSLAGSSYEQYF.

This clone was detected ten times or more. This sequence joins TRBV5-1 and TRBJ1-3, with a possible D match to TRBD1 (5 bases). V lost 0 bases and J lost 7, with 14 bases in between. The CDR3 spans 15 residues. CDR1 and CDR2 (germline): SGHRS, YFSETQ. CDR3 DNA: TGCGCCAGCAGCTTGGCGTTGGGGCAGTCCAACACCATATATTTT. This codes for CASSLALGQSNTIYF.

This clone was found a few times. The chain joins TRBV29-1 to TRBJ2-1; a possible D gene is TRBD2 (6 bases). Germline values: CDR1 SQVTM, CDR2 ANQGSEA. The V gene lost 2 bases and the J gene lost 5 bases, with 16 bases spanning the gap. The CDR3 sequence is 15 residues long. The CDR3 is CSVELVGGKNNEQFF. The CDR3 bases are TGCAGCGTTGAACTGGTAGGAGGGAAAAACAATGAGCAGTTCTTC.

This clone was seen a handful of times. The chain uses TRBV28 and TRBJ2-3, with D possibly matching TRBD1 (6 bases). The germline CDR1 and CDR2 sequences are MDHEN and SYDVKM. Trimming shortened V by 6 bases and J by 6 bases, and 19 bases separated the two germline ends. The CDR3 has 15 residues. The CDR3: CASRENRERMDTQYF. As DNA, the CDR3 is TGTGCCAGCAGAGAGAACAGGGAACGGATGGATACGCAGTATTTT.

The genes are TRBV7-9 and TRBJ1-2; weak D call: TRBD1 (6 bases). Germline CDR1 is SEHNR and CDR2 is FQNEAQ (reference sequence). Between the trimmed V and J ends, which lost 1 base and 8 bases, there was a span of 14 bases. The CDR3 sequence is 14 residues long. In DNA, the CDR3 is TGTGCCAGCAGCTTAGTTGGGCCAGGGGAAGGCTACACCTTC. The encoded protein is CASSLVGPGEGYTF.

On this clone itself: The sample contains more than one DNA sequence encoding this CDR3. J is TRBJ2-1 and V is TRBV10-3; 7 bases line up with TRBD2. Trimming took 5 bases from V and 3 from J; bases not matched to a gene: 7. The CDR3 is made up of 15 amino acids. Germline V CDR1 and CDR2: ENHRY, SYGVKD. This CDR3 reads CAISTSESDYNEQFF. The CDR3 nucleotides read TGTGCCATCAGTACTAGCGAGTCCGACTACAATGAGCAGTTCTTC.

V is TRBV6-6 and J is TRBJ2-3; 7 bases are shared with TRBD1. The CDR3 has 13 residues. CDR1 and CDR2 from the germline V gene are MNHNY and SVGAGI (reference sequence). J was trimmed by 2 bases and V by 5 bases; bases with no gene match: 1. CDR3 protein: CASSDRATDTQYF. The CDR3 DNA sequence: TGTGCCAGCAGTGACAGGGCCACAGATACGCAGTATTTT.

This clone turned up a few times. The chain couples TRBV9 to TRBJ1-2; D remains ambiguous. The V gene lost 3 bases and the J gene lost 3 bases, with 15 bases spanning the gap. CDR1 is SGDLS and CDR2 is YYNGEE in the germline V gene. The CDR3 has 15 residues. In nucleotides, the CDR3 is TGTGCCAGCAGCGAAGCCAGCCACCCCGACTATGGCTACACCTTC. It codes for CASSEASHPDYGYTF.

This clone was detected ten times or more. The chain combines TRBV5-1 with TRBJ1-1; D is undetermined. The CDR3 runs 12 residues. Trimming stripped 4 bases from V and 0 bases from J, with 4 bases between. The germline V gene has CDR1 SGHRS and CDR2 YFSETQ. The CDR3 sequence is CASSELNTEAFF. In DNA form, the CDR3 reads TGCGCCAGCAGCGAGTTGAACACTGAAGCTTTCTTT. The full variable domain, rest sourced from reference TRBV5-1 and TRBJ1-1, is KAGVTQTPRYLIKTRGQQVTLSCSPISGHRSVSWYQQTPGQGLQFLFEYFSETQRNKGNFPGRFSGRQFSNSRSEMNVSTLELGDSALYLCASSELNTEAFFGQGTRLTVV.

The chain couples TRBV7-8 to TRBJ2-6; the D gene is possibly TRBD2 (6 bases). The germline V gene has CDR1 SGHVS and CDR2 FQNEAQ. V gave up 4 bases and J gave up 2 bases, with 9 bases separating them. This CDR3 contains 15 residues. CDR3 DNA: TGTGCCAGCAGCTCCGGCGGGGCTGGGGCCAACGTCCTGACTTTC. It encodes CASSSGGAGANVLTF.

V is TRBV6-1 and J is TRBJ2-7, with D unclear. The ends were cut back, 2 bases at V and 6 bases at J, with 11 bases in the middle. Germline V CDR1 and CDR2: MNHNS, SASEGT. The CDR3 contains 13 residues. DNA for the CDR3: TGTGCCAGCAGTGAATCTGGGTTCGGCGAGCAGTACTTC. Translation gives CASSESGFGEQYF.

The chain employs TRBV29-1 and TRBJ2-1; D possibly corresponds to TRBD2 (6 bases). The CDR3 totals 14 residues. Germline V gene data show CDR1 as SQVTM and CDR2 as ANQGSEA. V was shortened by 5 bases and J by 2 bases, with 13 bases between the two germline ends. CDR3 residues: CSVRTRGTYNEQFF. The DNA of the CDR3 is TGCAGCGTTCGGACCCGCGGGACCTACAATGAGCAGTTCTTC.